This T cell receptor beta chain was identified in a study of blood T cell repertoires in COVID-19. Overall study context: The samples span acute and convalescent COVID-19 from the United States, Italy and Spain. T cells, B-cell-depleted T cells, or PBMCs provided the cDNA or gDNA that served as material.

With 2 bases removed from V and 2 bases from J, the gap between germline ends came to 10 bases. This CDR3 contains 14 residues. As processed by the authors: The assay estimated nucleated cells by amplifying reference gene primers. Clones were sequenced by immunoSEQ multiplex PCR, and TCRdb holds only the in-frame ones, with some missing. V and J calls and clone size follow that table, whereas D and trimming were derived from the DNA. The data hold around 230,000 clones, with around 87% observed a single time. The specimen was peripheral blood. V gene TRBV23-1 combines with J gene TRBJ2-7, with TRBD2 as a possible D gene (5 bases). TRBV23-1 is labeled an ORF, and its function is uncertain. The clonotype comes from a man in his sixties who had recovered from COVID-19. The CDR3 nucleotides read TGCGCCAGCAGTCAACCCTACGGGGCCTACGAGCAGTACGTC. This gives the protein CASSQPYGAYEQYV.